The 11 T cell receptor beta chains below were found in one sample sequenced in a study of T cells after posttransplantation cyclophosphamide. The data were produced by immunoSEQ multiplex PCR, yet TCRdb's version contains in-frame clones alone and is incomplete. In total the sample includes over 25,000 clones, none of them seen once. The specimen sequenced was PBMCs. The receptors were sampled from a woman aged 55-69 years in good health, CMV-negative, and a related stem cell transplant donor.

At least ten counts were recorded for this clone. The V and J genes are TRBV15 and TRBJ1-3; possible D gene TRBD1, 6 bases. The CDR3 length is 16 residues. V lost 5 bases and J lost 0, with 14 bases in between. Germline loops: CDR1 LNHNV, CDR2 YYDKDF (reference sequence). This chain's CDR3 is CATSVQGPDSGNTIYF. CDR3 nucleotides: TGTGCCACCAGCGTACAGGGACCAGACTCTGGAAACACCATATATTTT.

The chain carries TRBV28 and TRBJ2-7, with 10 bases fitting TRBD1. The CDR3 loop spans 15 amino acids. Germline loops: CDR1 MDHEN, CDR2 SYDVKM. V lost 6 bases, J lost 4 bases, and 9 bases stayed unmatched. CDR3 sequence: CASRPGTGVRYEQYF. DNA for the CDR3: TGTGCCAGCAGGCCCGGGACAGGGGTAAGGTACGAGCAGTACTTC. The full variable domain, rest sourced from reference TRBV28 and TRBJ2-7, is DVKVTQSSRYLVKRTGEKVFLECVQDMDHENMFWYRQDPGLGLRLIYFSYDVKMKEKGDIPEGYSVSREKKERFSLILESASTNQTSMYLCASRPGTGVRYEQYFGPGTRLTVT.

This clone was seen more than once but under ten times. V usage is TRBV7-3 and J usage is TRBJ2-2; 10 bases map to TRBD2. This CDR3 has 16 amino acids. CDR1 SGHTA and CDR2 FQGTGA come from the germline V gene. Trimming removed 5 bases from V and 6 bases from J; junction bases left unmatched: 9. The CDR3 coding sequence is TGTGCCAGCAGCCTACTAGCGGGAAAGGCGTCCGGGGAGCTGTTTTTT. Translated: CASSLLAGKASGELFF.

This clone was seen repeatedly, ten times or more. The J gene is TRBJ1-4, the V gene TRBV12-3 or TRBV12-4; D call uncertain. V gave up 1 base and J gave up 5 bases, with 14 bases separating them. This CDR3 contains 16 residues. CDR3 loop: CASSLGGTRSNEKLFF. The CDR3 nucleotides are TGTGCCAGCAGTTTAGGTGGCACCAGGAGCAATGAAAAACTGTTTTTT.

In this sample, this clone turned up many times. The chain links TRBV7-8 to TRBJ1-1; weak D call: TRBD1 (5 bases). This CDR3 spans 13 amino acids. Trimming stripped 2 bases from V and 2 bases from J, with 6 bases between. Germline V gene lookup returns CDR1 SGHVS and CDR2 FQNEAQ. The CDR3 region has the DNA TGTGCCAGCAGCTTAAGGGGTAACACTGAAGCTTTCTTT. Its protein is CASSLRGNTEAFF.

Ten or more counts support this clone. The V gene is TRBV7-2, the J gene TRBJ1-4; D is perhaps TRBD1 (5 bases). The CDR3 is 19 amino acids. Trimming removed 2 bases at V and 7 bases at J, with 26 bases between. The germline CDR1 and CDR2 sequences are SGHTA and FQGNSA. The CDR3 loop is CASSLRVFRPREGVEKLFF. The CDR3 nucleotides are TGTGCCAGCAGCTTAAGGGTTTTTCGTCCCAGGGAGGGTGTTGAAAAACTGTTTTTT.

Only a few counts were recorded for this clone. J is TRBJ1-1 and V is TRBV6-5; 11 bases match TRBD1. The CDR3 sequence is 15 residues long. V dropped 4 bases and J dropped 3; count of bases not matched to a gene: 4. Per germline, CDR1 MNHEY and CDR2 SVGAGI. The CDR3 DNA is TGTGCCAGCAGTTTCGGACAGGGGGCGGACACTGAAGCTTTCTTT. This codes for CASSFGQGADTEAFF.

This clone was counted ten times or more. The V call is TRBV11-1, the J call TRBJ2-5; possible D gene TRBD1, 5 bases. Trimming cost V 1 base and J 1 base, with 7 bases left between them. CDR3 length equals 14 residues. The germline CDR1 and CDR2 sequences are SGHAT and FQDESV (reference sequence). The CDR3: CASSLGGSQETQYF. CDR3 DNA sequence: TGTGCCAGCAGCTTAGGGGGCAGCCAAGAGACCCAGTACTTC.

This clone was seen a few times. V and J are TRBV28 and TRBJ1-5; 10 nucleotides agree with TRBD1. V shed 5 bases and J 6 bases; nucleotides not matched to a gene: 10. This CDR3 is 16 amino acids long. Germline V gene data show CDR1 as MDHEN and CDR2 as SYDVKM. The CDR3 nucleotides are TGTGCCAGCAGTGCACCCGGGACAGGGGCCGGTCAGCCCCAGCATTTT. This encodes CASSAPGTGAGQPQHF.

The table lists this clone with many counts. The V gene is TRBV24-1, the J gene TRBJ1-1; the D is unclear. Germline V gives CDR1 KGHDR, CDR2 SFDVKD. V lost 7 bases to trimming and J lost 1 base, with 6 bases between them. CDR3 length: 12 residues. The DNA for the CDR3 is TGTGCCACCAGCCCGGGGAACACTGAAGCTTTCTTT. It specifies CATSPGNTEAFF.

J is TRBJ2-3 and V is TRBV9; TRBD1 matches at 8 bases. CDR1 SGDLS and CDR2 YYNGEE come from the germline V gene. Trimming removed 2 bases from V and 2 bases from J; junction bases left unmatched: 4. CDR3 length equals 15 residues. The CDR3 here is CASSVGTGHTDTQYF. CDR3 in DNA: TGTGCCAGCAGCGTCGGGACAGGACACACAGATACGCAGTATTTT.